This T cell receptor (beta chain) is from a study of shared clonotypes between healthy human individuals. Germline V lookup: CDR1 SQVTM, CDR2 ANQGSEA. V dropped 2 bases and J dropped 8 bases, with 13 bases sitting between them. The CDR3 has 13 residues. At deep level, the assay was performed. Some clones are missing from TCRdb's copy, which holds only in-frame ones; the method was immunoSEQ multiplex PCR. The profile covers 2 million to 3 million clones, with roughly 93% appearing a single time and 0.36% taken by the ten largest. Overall study results and limits: In general, naive subsets displayed greater estimated richness than memory subsets did.

This clone was observed a single time. Its antigen is as yet unknown. Every donor was a Caucasian adult from Nashville, Tennessee. The source is a man aged 18 to 35 in good health. Some clones in this sample may be carry-over from other donors' samples. The material sequenced was naive CD4+ T cells from PBMCs. Regarding subset: CD45RA+ positively selected. The genes are TRBV29-1 and TRBJ2-1, with unresolved D. CDR3 protein: CSVEMGPTYEQFF. The CDR3 nucleotides read TGCAGCGTTGAAATGGGTCCGACATATGAGCAGTTCTTC.